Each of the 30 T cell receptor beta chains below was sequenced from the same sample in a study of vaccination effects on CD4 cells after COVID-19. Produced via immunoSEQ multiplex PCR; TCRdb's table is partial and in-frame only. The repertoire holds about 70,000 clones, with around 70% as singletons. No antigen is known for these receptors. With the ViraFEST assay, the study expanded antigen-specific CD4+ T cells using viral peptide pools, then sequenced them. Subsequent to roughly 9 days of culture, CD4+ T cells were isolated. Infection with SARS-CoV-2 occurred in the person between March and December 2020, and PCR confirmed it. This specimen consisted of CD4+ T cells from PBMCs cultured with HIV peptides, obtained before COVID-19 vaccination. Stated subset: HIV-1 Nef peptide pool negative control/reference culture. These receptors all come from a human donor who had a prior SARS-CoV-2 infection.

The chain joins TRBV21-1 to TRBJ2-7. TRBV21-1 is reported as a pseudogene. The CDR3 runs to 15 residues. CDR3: CASSTRDVSVLEQYF. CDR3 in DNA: TGTGCCAGCAGCACCCGGGACGTATCCGTCTTAGAGCAGTACTTC.

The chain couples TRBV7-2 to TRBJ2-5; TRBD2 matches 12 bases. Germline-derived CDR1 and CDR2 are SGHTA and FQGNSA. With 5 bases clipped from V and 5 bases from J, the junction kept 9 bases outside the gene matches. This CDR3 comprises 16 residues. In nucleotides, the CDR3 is TGTGCCAGCAGCAGGATAGGACTAGCGGGAAGGGAGACCCAGTACTTC. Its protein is CASSRIGLAGRETQYF. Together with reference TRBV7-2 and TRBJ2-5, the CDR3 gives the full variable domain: GAGVSQSPSNKVTEKGKDVELRCDPISGHTALYWYRQSLGQGLEFLIYFQGNSAPDKSGLPSDRFSAERTGGSVSTLTIQRTQQEDSAVYLCASSRIGLAGRETQYFGPGTRLLVL.

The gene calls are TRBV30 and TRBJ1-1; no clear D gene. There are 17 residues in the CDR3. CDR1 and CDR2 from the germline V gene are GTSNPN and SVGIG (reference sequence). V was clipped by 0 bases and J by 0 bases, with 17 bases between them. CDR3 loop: CAWSVSRTAIVNTEAFF. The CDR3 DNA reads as TGTGCCTGGAGTGTCTCGAGGACGGCTATCGTGAACACTGAAGCTTTCTTT. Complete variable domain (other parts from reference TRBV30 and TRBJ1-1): SQTIHQWPATLVQPVGSPLSLECTVEGTSNPNLYWYRQAAGRGLQLLFYSVGIGQISSEVPQNLSASRPQDRQFILSSKKLLLSDSGFYLCAWSVSRTAIVNTEAFFGQGTRLTVV.

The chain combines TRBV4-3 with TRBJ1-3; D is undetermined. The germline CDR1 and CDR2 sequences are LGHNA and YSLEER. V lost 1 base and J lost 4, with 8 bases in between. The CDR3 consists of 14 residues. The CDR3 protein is CASSQVLVGNTIYF. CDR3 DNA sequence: TGCGCCAGCAGCCAAGTCCTTGTAGGAAACACCATATATTTT.

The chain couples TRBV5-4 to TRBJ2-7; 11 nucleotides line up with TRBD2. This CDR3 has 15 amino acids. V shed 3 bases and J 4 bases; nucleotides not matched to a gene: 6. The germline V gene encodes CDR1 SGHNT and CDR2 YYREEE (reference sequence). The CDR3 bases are TGTGCCAGCAGCTCGGGGACTAGCGGAGGATACGAGCAGTACTTC. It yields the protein CASSSGTSGGYEQYF.

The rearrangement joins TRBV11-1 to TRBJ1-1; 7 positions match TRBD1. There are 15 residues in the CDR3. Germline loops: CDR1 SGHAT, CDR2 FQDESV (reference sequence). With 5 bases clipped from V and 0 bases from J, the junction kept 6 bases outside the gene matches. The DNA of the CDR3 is TGTGCCAGCAGCCAATCAGGGACAGTGAACACTGAAGCTTTCTTT. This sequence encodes CASSQSGTVNTEAFF.

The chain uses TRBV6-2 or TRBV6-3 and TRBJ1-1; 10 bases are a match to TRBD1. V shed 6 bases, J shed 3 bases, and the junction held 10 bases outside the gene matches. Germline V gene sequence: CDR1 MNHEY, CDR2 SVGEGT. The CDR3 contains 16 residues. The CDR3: CASSKTGGPRDTEAFF. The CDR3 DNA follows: TGTGCCAGCAGCAAGACAGGGGGCCCTAGGGACACTGAAGCTTTCTTT.

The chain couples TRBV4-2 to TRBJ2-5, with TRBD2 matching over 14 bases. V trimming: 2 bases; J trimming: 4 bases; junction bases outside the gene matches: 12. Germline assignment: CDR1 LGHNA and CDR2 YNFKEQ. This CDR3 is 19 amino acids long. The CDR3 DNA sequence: TGTGCCAGCAGCCAAACCCGACTAGCGGGGGGGCCTGGGTCAGAGACCCAGTACTTC. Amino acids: CASSQTRLAGGPGSETQYF.

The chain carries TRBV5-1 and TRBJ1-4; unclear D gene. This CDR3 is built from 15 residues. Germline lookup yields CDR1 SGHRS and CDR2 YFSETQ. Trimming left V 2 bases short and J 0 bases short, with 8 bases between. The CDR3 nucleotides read TGCGCCAGCAGCTTTTCAGCTTCAACTAATGAAAAACTGTTTTTT. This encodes CASSFSASTNEKLFF.

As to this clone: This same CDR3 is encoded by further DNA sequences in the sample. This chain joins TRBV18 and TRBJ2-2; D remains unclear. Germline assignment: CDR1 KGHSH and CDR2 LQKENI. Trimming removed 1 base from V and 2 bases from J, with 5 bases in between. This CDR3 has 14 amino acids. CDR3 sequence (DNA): TGTGCCAGCTCACCACGAACAAACACCGGGGAGCTGTTTTTT. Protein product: CASSPRTNTGELFF.

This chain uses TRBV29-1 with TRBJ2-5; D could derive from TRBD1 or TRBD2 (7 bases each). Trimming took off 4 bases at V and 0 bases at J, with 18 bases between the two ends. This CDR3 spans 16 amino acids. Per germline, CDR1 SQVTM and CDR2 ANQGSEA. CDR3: CSVVRRAGGDQETQYF. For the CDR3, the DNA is TGCAGCGTTGTCAGGAGGGCAGGGGGGGACCAAGAGACCCAGTACTTC.

In DNA, the CDR3 is TGTGCCAGCAGCCCCTCGGACTCCACAGATACGCAGTATTTT. It yields the protein CASSPSDSTDTQYF. The chain couples TRBV7-8 to TRBJ2-3; D perhaps matches TRBD2 (5 bases). CDR3 size: 14 residues. The germline V and J ends were trimmed by 5 bases and 2 bases, with 11 bases remaining between them. Per the germline V gene, CDR1 is SGHVS and CDR2 is FQNEAQ.

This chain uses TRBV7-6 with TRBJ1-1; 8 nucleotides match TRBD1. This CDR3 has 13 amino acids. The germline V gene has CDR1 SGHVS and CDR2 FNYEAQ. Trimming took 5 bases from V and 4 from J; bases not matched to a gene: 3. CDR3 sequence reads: CASSVTGATEAFF. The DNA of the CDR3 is TGTGCCAGCAGCGTGACAGGGGCCACTGAAGCTTTCTTT.

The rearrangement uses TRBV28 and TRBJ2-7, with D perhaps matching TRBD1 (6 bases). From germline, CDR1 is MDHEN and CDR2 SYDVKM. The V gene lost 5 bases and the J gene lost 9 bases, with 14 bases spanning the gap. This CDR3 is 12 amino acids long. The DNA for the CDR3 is TGTGCCAGCAGTCCCACAGGGTTAGGGCAGTACTTC. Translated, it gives CASSPTGLGQYF.

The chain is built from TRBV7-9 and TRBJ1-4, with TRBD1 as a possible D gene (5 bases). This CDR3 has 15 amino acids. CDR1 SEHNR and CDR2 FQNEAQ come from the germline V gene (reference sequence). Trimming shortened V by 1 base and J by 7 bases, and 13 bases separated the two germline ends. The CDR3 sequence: CASSLGGAVGEKLFF. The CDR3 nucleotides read TGTGCCAGCAGCTTAGGAGGGGCAGTAGGTGAAAAACTGTTTTTT.

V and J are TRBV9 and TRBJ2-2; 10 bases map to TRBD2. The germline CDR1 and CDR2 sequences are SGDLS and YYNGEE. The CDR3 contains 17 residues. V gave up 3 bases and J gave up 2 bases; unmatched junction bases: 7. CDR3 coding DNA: TGTGCCAGCAGCGGGCCAGCGGGAGGGACCAACACCGGGGAGCTGTTTTTT. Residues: CASSGPAGGTNTGELFF. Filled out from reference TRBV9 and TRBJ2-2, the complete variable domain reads DSGVTQTPKHLITATGQRVTLRCSPRSGDLSVYWYQQSLDQGLQFLIQYYNGEERAKGNILERFSAQQFPDLHSELNLSSLELGDSALYFCASSGPAGGTNTGELFFGEGSRLTVL.

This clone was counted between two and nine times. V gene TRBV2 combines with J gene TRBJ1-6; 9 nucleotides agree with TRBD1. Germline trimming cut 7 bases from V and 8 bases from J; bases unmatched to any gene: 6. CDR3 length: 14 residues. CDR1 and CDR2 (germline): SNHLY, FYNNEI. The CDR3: CASNVDRGYSPLHF. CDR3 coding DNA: TGTGCCAGCAACGTAGACAGGGGGTATTCACCCCTCCACTTT.

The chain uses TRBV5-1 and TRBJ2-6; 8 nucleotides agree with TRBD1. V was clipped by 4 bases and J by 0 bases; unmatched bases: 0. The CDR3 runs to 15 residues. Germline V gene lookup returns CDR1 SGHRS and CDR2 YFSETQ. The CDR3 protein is CASSQGASGANVLTF. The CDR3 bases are TGCGCCAGCAGCCAGGGGGCCTCTGGGGCCAACGTCCTGACTTTC.

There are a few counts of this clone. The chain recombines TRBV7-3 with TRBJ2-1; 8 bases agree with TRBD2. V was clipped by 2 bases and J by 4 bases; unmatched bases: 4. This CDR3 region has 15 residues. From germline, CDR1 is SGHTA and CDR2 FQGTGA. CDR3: CASSLAGGFYNEQFF. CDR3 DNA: TGTGCCAGCAGCTTAGCGGGAGGCTTTTACAATGAGCAGTTCTTC.

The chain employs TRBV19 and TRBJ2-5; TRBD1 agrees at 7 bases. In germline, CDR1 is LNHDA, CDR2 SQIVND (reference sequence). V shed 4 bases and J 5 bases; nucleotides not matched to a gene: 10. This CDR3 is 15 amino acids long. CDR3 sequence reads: CASSRQGTSGETQYF. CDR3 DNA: TGTGCCAGTAGTAGACAGGGCACCTCCGGGGAGACCCAGTACTTC.

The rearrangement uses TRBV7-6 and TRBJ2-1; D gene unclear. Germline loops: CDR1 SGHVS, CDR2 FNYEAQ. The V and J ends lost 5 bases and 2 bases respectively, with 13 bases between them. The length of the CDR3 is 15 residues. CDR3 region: CASSPDGVPYNEQFF. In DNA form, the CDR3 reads TGTGCCAGCAGCCCAGATGGGGTGCCCTACAATGAGCAGTTCTTC.

The chain's CDR3 is CAMFEQPRPGQVNTEAFF. Written as DNA, the CDR3 is TGTGCCATGTTTGAGCAGCCCCGCCCGGGACAGGTGAACACTGAAGCTTTCTTT. The rearrangement links TRBV10-3 to TRBJ1-1; TRBD1 agrees at 8 bases. Trimming at V came to 9 bases and at J to 0 bases, leaving 18 bases not matched to a gene. The CDR3 length is 18 residues. Looked up from germline, CDR1 is ENHRY and CDR2 is SYGVKD.

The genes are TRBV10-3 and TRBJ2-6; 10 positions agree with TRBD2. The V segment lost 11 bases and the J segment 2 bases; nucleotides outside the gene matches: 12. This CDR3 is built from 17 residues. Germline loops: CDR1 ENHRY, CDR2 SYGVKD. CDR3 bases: TGTGCCTTGAGTGCCGGGCTAGCGGGGGCTGGGGCCAACGTCCTGACTTTC. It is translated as CALSAGLAGAGANVLTF.

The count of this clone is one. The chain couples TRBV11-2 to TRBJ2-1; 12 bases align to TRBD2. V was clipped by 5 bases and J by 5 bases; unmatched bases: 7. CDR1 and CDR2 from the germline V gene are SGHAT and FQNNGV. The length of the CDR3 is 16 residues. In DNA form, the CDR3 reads TGTGCCAGCAGCCCCCCCCGACTAGCGGGAGACAATGAGCAGTTCTTC. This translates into CASSPPRLAGDNEQFF.

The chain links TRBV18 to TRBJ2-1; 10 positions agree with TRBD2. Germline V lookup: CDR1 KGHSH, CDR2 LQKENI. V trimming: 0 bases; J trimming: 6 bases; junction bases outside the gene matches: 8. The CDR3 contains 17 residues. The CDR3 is CASSPPSGGKIGNEQFF. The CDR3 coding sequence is TGTGCCAGCTCACCACCTAGCGGGGGGAAGATTGGCAATGAGCAGTTCTTC.

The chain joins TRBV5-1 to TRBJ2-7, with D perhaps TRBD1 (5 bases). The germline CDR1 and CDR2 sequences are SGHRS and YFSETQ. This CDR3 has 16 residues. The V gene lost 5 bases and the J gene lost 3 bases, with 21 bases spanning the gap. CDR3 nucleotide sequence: TGCGCCAGCAGGTCCCAGGTAGGGGTGGGTTTCTACGAGCAGTACTTC. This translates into CASRSQVGVGFYEQYF.

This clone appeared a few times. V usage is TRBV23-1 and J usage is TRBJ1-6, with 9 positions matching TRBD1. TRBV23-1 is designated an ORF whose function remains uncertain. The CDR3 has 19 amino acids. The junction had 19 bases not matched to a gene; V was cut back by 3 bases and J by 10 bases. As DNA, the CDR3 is TGCGCCAGCAGTCAGATCGGACTAAACAGGGGGCCTTTTTGGTCACCCCTCCACTTT. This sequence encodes CASSQIGLNRGPFWSPLHF.

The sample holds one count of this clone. The CDR3 spells CASSLRFVTDYGYTF. The CDR3 bases are TGTGCCAGCAGTCTCCGGTTCGTCACGGACTATGGCTACACCTTC. The V and J genes are TRBV6-5 and TRBJ1-2, with D uncertain. The CDR3 has 15 residues. Germline V gene sequence: CDR1 MNHEY, CDR2 SVGAGI. Trimming removed 5 bases from V and 3 bases from J, with 16 bases in between.

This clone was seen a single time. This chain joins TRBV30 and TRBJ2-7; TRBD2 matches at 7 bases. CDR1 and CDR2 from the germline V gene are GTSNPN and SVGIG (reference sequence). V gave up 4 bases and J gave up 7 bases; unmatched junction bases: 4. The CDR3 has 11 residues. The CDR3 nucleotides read TGTGCCTGGAAGCGGGGTTGGGAGCAGTACTTC. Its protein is CAWKRGWEQYF.

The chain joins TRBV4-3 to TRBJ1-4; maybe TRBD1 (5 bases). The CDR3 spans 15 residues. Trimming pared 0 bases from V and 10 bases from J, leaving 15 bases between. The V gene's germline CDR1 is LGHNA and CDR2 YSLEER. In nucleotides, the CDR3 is TGCGCCAGCAGCCAAGATCGGGAGGGGTTTCGAAAACTGTTTTTT. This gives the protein CASSQDREGFRKLFF.